Below are 21 T cell receptor beta chains sequenced from a single sample in a study of shared clonotypes between healthy human individuals. Using immunoSEQ multiplex PCR, the repertoire was profiled, and TCRdb retains in-frame clones only, with some absent. The sample includes some 2 million clones, roughly 94% of them seen just once. The sample taken for sequencing was naive CD4+ T cells sorted from blood. Noted subset: CD45RA+ positively selected. The source of these receptors is a man aged 18 to 35 in good health.

J is TRBJ2-1 and V is TRBV14, with 11 bases matching TRBD2. The ends lost 1 base at V and 7 bases at J; junction bases unmatched: 3. The CDR3 is 15 residues long. Germline-derived CDR1 and CDR2 are SGHDN and FVKESK. The CDR3: CASSQVAGGPNEQFF. As DNA, the CDR3 is TGTGCCAGCAGCCAAGTAGCGGGGGGGCCGAATGAGCAGTTCTTC.

The chain joins TRBV11-2 to TRBJ1-3; D gene uncertain. V was clipped by 1 base and J by 3 bases, with 7 bases between them. The CDR3 has 14 residues. Germline-derived CDR1 and CDR2 are SGHAT and FQNNGV. The CDR3 bases are TGTGCCAGCAGCTTAGCCGGGCATGGAAACACCATATATTTT. Translation gives CASSLAGHGNTIYF.

On this clone: The sample carries other DNA sequences with the same CDR3. V gene TRBV7-2 combines with J gene TRBJ1-5; D gene unclear. CDR1 and CDR2 (germline): SGHTA, FQGNSA. Trimming pared 3 bases from V and 1 base from J, leaving 10 bases between. The CDR3 sequence is 15 residues long. As DNA, the CDR3 is TGTGCCAGCAGCTTGGGTGATTCAAGCAATCAGCCCCAGCATTTT. Its translation: CASSLGDSSNQPQHF. The entire variable domain, with the rest obtained from reference TRBV7-2 and TRBJ1-5, is as follows: GAGVSQSPSNKVTEKGKDVELRCDPISGHTALYWYRQSLGQGLEFLIYFQGNSAPDKSGLPSDRFSAERTGGSVSTLTIQRTQQEDSAVYLCASSLGDSSNQPQHFGDGTRLSIL.

V is TRBV6-1 and J is TRBJ1-5; D is unresolved. Trimming cost V 2 bases and J 7 bases, with 12 bases left between them. The CDR3 loop spans 14 amino acids. Germline V gives CDR1 MNHNS, CDR2 SASEGT. The CDR3 DNA is TGTGCCAGCAGTGAAATGCCGGGAGTCCAGCCCCAGCATTTT. It is translated as CASSEMPGVQPQHF.

This chain links TRBV28 with TRBJ2-3; perhaps TRBD2 as D (5 bases). The germline V gene has CDR1 MDHEN and CDR2 SYDVKM. V was trimmed by 5 bases and J by 11 bases, leaving 14 bases between them. There are 12 residues in the CDR3. This chain's CDR3 is CASSVRGYKQYF. Here the CDR3 DNA reads TGTGCCAGCAGTGTTCGGGGATACAAGCAGTATTTT.

The gene calls are TRBV11-2 and TRBJ2-5; D is perhaps TRBD1 (5 bases). CDR3 length equals 13 residues. Germline V gives CDR1 SGHAT, CDR2 FQNNGV. Trimming pared 5 bases from V and 1 base from J, leaving 8 bases between. The CDR3 DNA reads TGTGCCAGCAGCCGGACATTCCAAGAGACCCAGTACTTC. It is translated as CASSRTFQETQYF.

This clone was seen only a few times. The V gene is TRBV7-9, the J gene TRBJ1-2, with 8 bases that match TRBD1. V lost 5 bases, J lost 8 bases, and 7 bases stayed unmatched. The germline V gene encodes CDR1 SEHNR and CDR2 FQNEAQ (reference sequence). The CDR3 contains 13 residues. CDR3 in DNA: TGTGCCAGCAGCATCCAGGGGGCGGGAGGCTACACCTTC. Translation gives CASSIQGAGGYTF.

The CDR3 sequence: CASRRDPDTGELFF. The CDR3 coding sequence is TGCGCCAGCAGGCGGGACCCCGACACCGGGGAGCTGTTTTTT. This sequence joins TRBV5-1 and TRBJ2-2, with D possibly TRBD2 on 6 matching bases. Germline V gene data show CDR1 as SGHRS and CDR2 as YFSETQ. V lost 5 bases and J 3 bases, leaving 11 bases between the germline ends. CDR3 length equals 14 residues.

This CDR3 is CASSVEGQGASYGYTF. As DNA, the CDR3 is TGTGCCAGCAGCGTAGAAGGGCAGGGCGCCTCCTATGGCTACACCTTC. This chain links TRBV9 with TRBJ1-2; D is possibly TRBD1 (5 bases). This CDR3 is built from 16 residues. Germline-derived CDR1 and CDR2 are SGDLS and YYNGEE. The V end lost 0 bases, the J end lost 4 bases, and 16 bases lay between the germline ends.

This chain uses TRBV7-2 with TRBJ1-2, with 7 positions matching TRBD1. J gave up 8 bases and V 4 bases, and 7 bases lay outside the gene matches. The length of the CDR3 is 13 residues. Per the germline V gene, CDR1 is SGHTA and CDR2 is FQGNSA. The CDR3 is CASSWEGARGYTF. In DNA, the CDR3 is TGTGCCAGCAGCTGGGAGGGGGCGCGAGGCTACACCTTC.

The chain couples TRBV21-1 to TRBJ2-5; the table's D call of TRBD2 was not tested on the DNA. TRBV21-1 is a recognized pseudogene. The CDR3 has 12 amino acids. The CDR3 DNA sequence: TGTGCCAGCGATCGACTCGAAGAGACCCAGTACTTC. Its translation is CASDRLEETQYF.

This sequence joins TRBV7-8 and TRBJ2-7; D might be TRBD2 (6 bases). Germline lookup yields CDR1 SGHVS and CDR2 FQNEAQ. Trimming shortened V by 0 bases and J by 4 bases, and 16 bases separated the two germline ends. This CDR3 contains 16 residues. CDR3 residues: CASSLAGVRGGYEQYF. The DNA of the CDR3 is TGTGCCAGCAGCTTAGCGGGGGTGCGGGGTGGGTACGAGCAGTACTTC.

This chain links TRBV6-5 with TRBJ1-2; D gene uncertain. The V end lost 2 bases, the J end lost 8 bases, and 9 bases lay between the germline ends. Germline loops: CDR1 MNHEY, CDR2 SVGAGI. The CDR3 spans 12 residues. CDR3 DNA: TGTGCCAGCAGTTACGAAGGGTTAGGCTACACCTTC. As protein: CASSYEGLGYTF.

The V call is TRBV10-3, the J call TRBJ1-2, with 8 positions matching TRBD1. Losses at the gene ends were 10 bases for V and 6 bases for J; bases not matched to a gene: 13. Germline V gene lookup returns CDR1 ENHRY and CDR2 SYGVKD. The CDR3 sequence is 14 residues long. The CDR3 protein is CASSSGGGRNGYTF. CDR3 in DNA: TGTGCCAGCAGCTCAGGGGGCGGGAGGAATGGCTACACCTTC.

As regards this clone: This CDR3 is also generated by other DNA sequences in the sample. The CDR3 region is CASSPGQGEGYTF. CDR3 nucleotides: TGTGCCAGCAGCCCTGGACAGGGGGAAGGCTACACCTTC. The chain uses TRBV7-2 and TRBJ1-2; 10 bases map to TRBD1. Germline-derived CDR1 and CDR2 are SGHTA and FQGNSA. Trimming at V came to 5 bases and at J to 8 bases, leaving 5 bases not matched to a gene. The CDR3 is 13 residues long.

The chain carries TRBV4-3 and TRBJ2-2; 10 bases map to TRBD2. The germline gives CDR1 LGHNA, CDR2 YSLEER. V was pared by 1 base and J by 0 bases, with 8 bases of the junction left unmatched. This CDR3 contains 19 residues. This CDR3 is CASSQAAPSGSANTGELFF. The CDR3 DNA follows: TGCGCCAGCAGCCAAGCGGCTCCTAGCGGGAGCGCGAACACCGGGGAGCTGTTTTTT.

This clone was found once. The chain employs TRBV30 and TRBJ2-5, with 11 positions matching TRBD1. The CDR3 spans 18 residues. The germline V gene has CDR1 GTSNPN and CDR2 SVGIG (reference sequence). Germline trimming cut 2 bases from V and 0 bases from J; bases unmatched to any gene: 11. The DNA of the CDR3 is TGTGCCTGGAGTACCGGGACAGGGGGTACCATGAACCAAGAGACCCAGTACTTC. Encoded protein: CAWSTGTGGTMNQETQYF. Variable domain in full (rest from reference TRBV30 and TRBJ2-5): SQTIHQWPATLVQPVGSPLSLECTVEGTSNPNLYWYRQAAGRGLQLLFYSVGIGQISSEVPQNLSASRPQDRQFILSSKKLLLSDSGFYLCAWSTGTGGTMNQETQYFGPGTRLLVL.

V gene TRBV2 combines with J gene TRBJ2-2, with D tentatively TRBD2 (6 bases). The CDR3 is 14 residues long. Germline V gene sequence: CDR1 SNHLY, CDR2 FYNNEI. V gave up 6 bases and J gave up 6 bases, with 14 bases separating them. As DNA, the CDR3 is TGTGCCAGCAGAGCCGGGAGCAATCCCGGGGAGCTGTTTTTT. Translating gives CASRAGSNPGELFF.

This chain links TRBV20-1 with TRBJ1-2; D remains unclear. From germline, CDR1 is DFQATT and CDR2 SNEGSKA (reference sequence). This CDR3 is 11 amino acids long. CDR3 residues: CSAHANPGYTF. The CDR3 DNA reads as TGCAGCGCCCACGCCAATCCTGGCTACACCTTC.

This rearrangement joins TRBV4-1 to TRBJ2-3, with D maybe TRBD2 (6 bases). The CDR3 consists of 16 residues. V lost 0 bases to trimming and J lost 2 bases, with 12 bases between them. Germline CDR1 is MGHRA and CDR2 is YSYEKL. The CDR3 DNA reads as TGCGCCAGCAGCCAAGAGGTCGGCGGGACCACAGATACGCAGTATTTT. This codes for CASSQEVGGTTDTQYF.

The chain joins TRBV5-5 to TRBJ2-7; 7 bases fit TRBD1. Trimming removed 2 bases from V and 2 bases from J; junction bases left unmatched: 10. The CDR3 consists of 16 residues. Per germline, CDR1 SGHKS and CDR2 YYEKEE (reference sequence). The CDR3 coding sequence is TGTGCCAGCAGCTTCTTTGTTTTAGGGGGCCCCTACGAGCAGTACTTC. Amino acid sequence: CASSFFVLGGPYEQYF. Full variable domain (outside the CDR3, taken from reference TRBV5-5 and TRBJ2-7): DAGVTQSPTHLIKTRGQQVTLRCSPISGHKSVSWYQQVLGQGPQFIFQYYEKEERGRGNFPDRFSARQFPNYSSELNVNALLLGDSALYLCASSFFVLGGPYEQYFGPGTRLTVT.